This is a list of T cell receptor beta chains from one sample in a study of blood T cell repertoires in COVID-19. Assay: immunoSEQ multiplex PCR; the TCRdb copy retains only in-frame clones and omits some. The top ten clones hold roughly 3% of a sample with some 200,000 clones, roughly nine tenths of them seen once. Sequenced input: PBMCs or T cells enriched from blood (not recorded which). The receptors were gathered from a woman under 30 in a cohort exposed to, infected with or recovered from COVID-19 (not recorded which). CDR3s include the opening cysteine and the closing phenylalanine or tryptophan.

17,TRBV24-1,CATAGLTGGHSTDTQYF
14,TRBV28,CASGRGGSNSPLHF
13,TRBV6-5,CASWDFPMTEAFF
15,TRBV5-1,CASSSLTGVNTEAFF
14,TRBV4-2,CASSQDRGTDTQYF
14,TRBV5-1,CASSLLAGEGELFF
16,TRBV7-8,CASSVTGLAGVETQYF
15,TRBV18,CASSLDAGRSETQYF
14,TRBV19,CASSISGAGSPLHF
15,TRBV27,CASSLYGVGNQPQHF
13,TRBV12-3/TRBV12-4,CASSPQTPRIAFF
15,TRBV6-5,CASSLQTGPNEKLFF
12,TRBV3-1/TRBV3-2,CASSQTRTEAFF
15,TRBV19,CASSILAGGWNEQFF
18,TRBV2,CASSESSGTLLAKNIQYF
13,TRBV6-5,CASSLQGGTEAFF